This TCR beta chain was observed in a study of blood T cells in healthy people across ages. Findings and caveats of the study: Older individuals had lower TCR beta diversity per million T cells (the decline was roughly linear).

Next came a second PCR, run for roughly 7 to 12 cycles, which used a sample-barcoded 5' primer along with a J-beta primer mix. TCRdb analysed the 5' RACE reads with MiXCR anew, one entry per CDR3 protein. Altogether around 850,000 distinct CDR3 sequences are present, around 36% being singletons, with the ten largest covering 13%. A few counts support this clonotype. As yet, its antigen is unknown. Sequenced material: blood. The source of this sequence is a man aged 18 to 35 in good health.

In DNA form, the CDR3 reads TGTGCCAGCAGCCCCGGACTCGTAGGAGGCTACACCTTC. Protein: CASSPGLVGGYTF. This chain connects TRBV6-5 to TRBJ1-2; D is unresolved. V lost 6 bases and J lost 8, with 16 bases in between. CDR3 length equals 13 residues. Germline assignment: CDR1 MNHEY and CDR2 SVGAGI.